Below, one TCR beta chain is given with its context. The data were obtained in a study of OX40 agonist ivuxolimab in advanced cancers. The wider study: Administration of intravenous ivuxolimab to patients occurred every 2 weeks at 0.01 to 10 mg/kg.

The method was immunoSEQ multiplex PCR; TCRdb's version includes in-frame clones alone and lacks a portion of them. The sample comprises tens of thousands of clones, about 88% of which are singletons, and just under 1% rests with the top ten. J was trimmed by 3 bases and V by 5 bases; bases with no gene match: 3. Germline V gene lookup returns CDR1 GTSNPN and CDR2 SVGIG (reference sequence). The CDR3 covers 13 residues. The source of this sequence is an adult with an advanced solid tumor such as melanoma, head and neck, liver or kidney cancer. This sample comprised CD4+ or CD8+ T cells sorted from blood, obtained in a trial of the OX40 agonist ivuxolimab. V and J are TRBV30 and TRBJ2-1; TRBD2 matches 8 bases. In nucleotides, the CDR3 is TGTGCCTGGGGGAGCGGGAGCTACAATGAGCAGTTCTTC. The encoded protein is CAWGSGSYNEQFF.